Listed below are T cell receptor beta chains from one sample, sequenced in a study of cytomegalovirus exposure and HLA in healthy donors. Profiling relied on immunoSEQ multiplex PCR, and the TCRdb table lists in-frame clones only, not all of them. The table shows some 120,000 clones, with roughly 90% occurring only once. The specimen sequenced was PBMCs. These receptors came from a man under 40 in good health and CMV-seronegative. Both conserved end residues are part of each CDR3. D genes are given only for firm matches. Where a row states a size, it is once, few, many or the class of an expanded clone; other rows omit it.

D gene: NA; V gene: TRBV6-6; J gene: TRBJ1-1; clone size: NA; CDR3 DNA: TGTGCCAGCAGGGGAGGGATGAACACTGAAGCTTTCTTT; CDR3 protein: CASRGGMNTEAFF
D gene: NA; V gene: TRBV10-1; J gene: TRBJ1-3; clone size: NA; CDR3 DNA: TGCGCCAGCAGTGGCGGGGACTATGGAAACACCATATATTTT; CDR3 protein: CASSGGDYGNTIYF
D gene: NA; V gene: TRBV11-2; J gene: TRBJ2-1; clone size: NA; CDR3 DNA: TGTGCCAGCAGCTTGGAACGGGGGCAGTTCTTC; CDR3 protein: CASSLERGQFF
D gene: NA; V gene: TRBV2; J gene: TRBJ2-1; clone size: few; CDR3 DNA: TGTGCCAGCACGTTCTACAATGAGCAGTTCTTC; CDR3 protein: CASTFYNEQFF
D gene: TRBD1; V gene: TRBV29-1; J gene: TRBJ1-2; clone size: NA; CDR3 DNA: TGCAGCGCTCCGACAGGGTCTAACTATGGCTACACCTTC; CDR3 protein: CSAPTGSNYGYTF
D gene: TRBD2; V gene: TRBV6-5; J gene: TRBJ2-7; clone size: NA; CDR3 DNA: TGTGCCAGCAGCGCGCCCGGGACTAGCGGGAGCGAGCAGTACTTC; CDR3 protein: CASSAPGTSGSEQYF
D gene: NA; V gene: TRBV19; J gene: TRBJ1-2; clone size: few; CDR3 DNA: TGTGCCAGTAGGCGTGTACCGGGGAACTATGGCTACACCTTC; CDR3 protein: CASRRVPGNYGYTF
D gene: NA; V gene: TRBV5-1; J gene: TRBJ2-5; clone size: NA; CDR3 DNA: TGCGCCAGCAGCTTAGGGGCAGACAAAGAGACCCAGTACTTC; CDR3 protein: CASSLGADKETQYF
D gene: TRBD1; V gene: TRBV2; J gene: TRBJ1-1; clone size: once; CDR3 DNA: TGTGCCAGCAGTGAGAACAGGGGGCCCACTGAAGCTTTCTTT; CDR3 protein: CASSENRGPTEAFF
D gene: NA; V gene: TRBV6-1; J gene: TRBJ2-1; clone size: NA; CDR3 DNA: TGTGCCAGCATCCCCGGGGACTCCGTGAGAGAGCAGTTCTTC; CDR3 protein: CASIPGDSVREQFF
D gene: TRBD1; V gene: TRBV25-1; J gene: TRBJ2-2; clone size: NA; CDR3 DNA: TGTGCCAGCAGTGCCGACAGGGGGACCGGGGAGCTGTTTTTT; CDR3 protein: CASSADRGTGELFF
D gene: NA; V gene: TRBV30; J gene: TRBJ2-1; clone size: NA; CDR3 DNA: TGTGCCTTGGTAGCGTCCTACAATGAGCAGTTCTTC; CDR3 protein: CALVASYNEQFF
D gene: NA; V gene: TRBV9; J gene: TRBJ2-5; clone size: few; CDR3 DNA: TGTGCCAGCAGCGTAGGATTCGCGGAAGAGACCCAGTACTTC; CDR3 protein: CASSVGFAEETQYF
D gene: TRBD2; V gene: TRBV7-6; J gene: TRBJ2-1; clone size: once; CDR3 DNA: TGTGCCAGCAGTTTGGGACTAGCGGGGGGCAATGAGCAGTTCTTC; CDR3 protein: CASSLGLAGGNEQFF
D gene: TRBD1; V gene: TRBV18; J gene: TRBJ2-7; clone size: NA; CDR3 DNA: TGTGCCAGCTCAAGTCGGGGACAGGGAGGGGGAGAACAGTACTTC; CDR3 protein: CASSSRGQGGGEQYF
D gene: TRBD1; V gene: TRBV2; J gene: TRBJ1-1; clone size: NA; CDR3 DNA: TGTGCCAGCAGTTCGAGGACAGGGCCCACTGAAGCTTTCTTT; CDR3 protein: CASSSRTGPTEAFF
D gene: TRBD1; V gene: TRBV9; J gene: TRBJ1-1; clone size: NA; CDR3 DNA: TGTGCCAGCAGCGAGAGACAGGGGCTGAACACTGAAGCTTTCTTT; CDR3 protein: CASSERQGLNTEAFF
D gene: NA; V gene: TRBV18; J gene: TRBJ2-7; clone size: once; CDR3 DNA: TGTGCCAGCTCACCACGGGGAGCGAGCTCCTACGAGCAGTACTTC; CDR3 protein: CASSPRGASSYEQYF
D gene: NA; V gene: TRBV27; J gene: TRBJ1-2; clone size: NA; CDR3 DNA: TGTGCCAGCAGTTTTCGGGGGGGCTATGGCTACACCTTC; CDR3 protein: CASSFRGGYGYTF
D gene: NA; V gene: TRBV5-5; J gene: TRBJ1-1; clone size: NA; CDR3 DNA: TGTGCCAGCAGCTCCACAGGAAGGAACACTGAAGCTTTCTTT; CDR3 protein: CASSSTGRNTEAFF
D gene: TRBD2; V gene: TRBV27; J gene: TRBJ2-1; clone size: NA; CDR3 DNA: TGTGCCAGCAGCTTATGGACTAGCGGGGGGGGGACTGAGCAGTTCTTC; CDR3 protein: CASSLWTSGGGTEQFF
D gene: NA; V gene: TRBV5-4; J gene: TRBJ1-6; clone size: NA; CDR3 DNA: TGTGCCAGCAGCTCGCGGGGGGTCTCTTCACCCCTCCACTTT; CDR3 protein: CASSSRGVSSPLHF
D gene: TRBD1; V gene: TRBV19; J gene: TRBJ2-7; clone size: NA; CDR3 DNA: TGTGCCAGTAGTGCACAGGGGAATGCCTACGAGCAGTACTTC; CDR3 protein: CASSAQGNAYEQYF
D gene: TRBD1; V gene: TRBV4-1; J gene: TRBJ2-5; clone size: NA; CDR3 DNA: TGCGCCAGCAGCCCTACTTATCCTTCCGGGACAGGGGGCTTACAAGAGACCCAGTACTTC; CDR3 protein: CASSPTYPSGTGGLQETQYF
D gene: NA; V gene: TRBV10-3; J gene: TRBJ2-6; clone size: NA; CDR3 DNA: TGTGCCATCAGTGACACTCACCCTGGGGCCAACGTCCTGACTTTC; CDR3 protein: CAISDTHPGANVLTF
D gene: NA; V gene: TRBV5-4; J gene: TRBJ2-1; clone size: NA; CDR3 DNA: TGTGCCAGCACCTACCGGGACTCGGCCGAGAATGAGCAGTTCTTC; CDR3 protein: CASTYRDSAENEQFF
D gene: NA; V gene: TRBV5-6; J gene: TRBJ2-2; clone size: once; CDR3 DNA: TGTGCCAGCAGCTTGGGACAGGTCGGCACCGGGGAGCTGTTTTTT; CDR3 protein: CASSLGQVGTGELFF
D gene: NA; V gene: TRBV5-1; J gene: TRBJ1-1; clone size: NA; CDR3 DNA: TGCGCCAGCAGCTTGGAACAGGGAGTAAACACTGAAGCTTTCTTT; CDR3 protein: CASSLEQGVNTEAFF
D gene: NA; V gene: TRBV6-1; J gene: TRBJ2-5; clone size: NA; CDR3 DNA: TGTGCCACCTCCGGACACGGCTTTCAAGAGACCCAGTACTTC; CDR3 protein: CATSGHGFQETQYF
D gene: NA; V gene: TRBV5-6; J gene: TRBJ1-6; clone size: NA; CDR3 DNA: TGTGCCAGCAGCTTCGGCAGGGATTATTCACCCCTCCACTTT; CDR3 protein: CASSFGRDYSPLHF
D gene: TRBD2; V gene: TRBV7-9; J gene: TRBJ2-2; clone size: NA; CDR3 DNA: TGTGCCAGTCTTGGCCTAGCGGGAAGAACCGGGGAGCTGTTTTTT; CDR3 protein: CASLGLAGRTGELFF
D gene: TRBD1; V gene: TRBV6-5; J gene: TRBJ1-5; clone size: NA; CDR3 DNA: TGTGCCAGCAGTTGGGGACAGGTCAATCAGCCCCAGCATTTT; CDR3 protein: CASSWGQVNQPQHF
D gene: NA; V gene: TRBV25-1; J gene: TRBJ2-7; clone size: few; CDR3 DNA: TGTGCCAGCAGTGACCACTACGAGCAGTACTTC; CDR3 protein: CASSDHYEQYF
D gene: TRBD1; V gene: TRBV7-2; J gene: TRBJ1-1; clone size: NA; CDR3 DNA: TGTGCCAGCAGCCGGGACAGGAACACTGAAGCTTTCTTT; CDR3 protein: CASSRDRNTEAFF
D gene: NA; V gene: TRBV11-2; J gene: TRBJ2-4; clone size: NA; CDR3 DNA: TGTGCCAGCAGCTTTAGACTGCAGGGGGCCAAAAACATTCAGTACTTC; CDR3 protein: CASSFRLQGAKNIQYF
D gene: TRBD2; V gene: TRBV29-1; J gene: TRBJ2-7; clone size: few; CDR3 DNA: TGCAGCGTCGAGATACTAGCGGGAGGGCCCTTCGGCTACGAGCAGTACTTC; CDR3 protein: CSVEILAGGPFGYEQYF
D gene: TRBD2; V gene: TRBV5-1; J gene: TRBJ2-3; clone size: NA; CDR3 DNA: TGCGCCAGCAGCTTGCTACCAGGGACTAGCGGGAGCGCAGATACGCAGTATTTT; CDR3 protein: CASSLLPGTSGSADTQYF
D gene: NA; V gene: TRBV2; J gene: TRBJ2-6; clone size: once; CDR3 DNA: TGTGCCAGCAGACAAACAGGGTTAGGGGCCAACGTCCTGACTTTC; CDR3 protein: CASRQTGLGANVLTF
D gene: TRBD1; V gene: TRBV6-5; J gene: TRBJ1-2; clone size: NA; CDR3 DNA: TGTGCCAGCAGTTCACAGGGGGCTAACTATGGCTACACCTTC; CDR3 protein: CASSSQGANYGYTF
D gene: NA; V gene: TRBV7-9; J gene: TRBJ1-4; clone size: NA; CDR3 DNA: TGTGCCAGCAGCTTAGAAGGACGGGGTCCGGGGAAACTGTTTTTT; CDR3 protein: CASSLEGRGPGKLFF
D gene: NA; V gene: TRBV18; J gene: TRBJ2-6; clone size: NA; CDR3 DNA: TGTGCCAGCTCACCACGTATACCTTCGGCTGGGGCCAACGTCCTGACTTTC; CDR3 protein: CASSPRIPSAGANVLTF
D gene: NA; V gene: TRBV6-5; J gene: TRBJ2-3; clone size: NA; CDR3 DNA: TGTGCCACCAAGAGGGGGGGGACAGATACGCAGTATTTT; CDR3 protein: CATKRGGTDTQYF
D gene: TRBD2; V gene: TRBV4-1; J gene: TRBJ2-1; clone size: NA; CDR3 DNA: TGCGCCAGCAGCCAAGTCTCCGCGGGAGCGTACAATGAGCAGTTCTTC; CDR3 protein: CASSQVSAGAYNEQFF
D gene: NA; V gene: TRBV11-2; J gene: TRBJ2-7; clone size: few; CDR3 DNA: TGTGCCAGCAGCTTTTCAGTCTTAAGCTCCTACGAGCAGTACTTC; CDR3 protein: CASSFSVLSSYEQYF
D gene: TRBD1; V gene: TRBV5-1; J gene: TRBJ1-4; clone size: NA; CDR3 DNA: TGCGCCAGCAGCAGAAGCCCCAGGGGGCCGGCAACTAATGAAAAACTGTTTTTT; CDR3 protein: CASSRSPRGPATNEKLFF
D gene: NA; V gene: TRBV10-3; J gene: TRBJ1-2; clone size: few; CDR3 DNA: TGTGCCATCAGTGAGCCTCACAGGGTCGGGTATGGCTACACCTTC; CDR3 protein: CAISEPHRVGYGYTF
D gene: TRBD1; V gene: TRBV18; J gene: TRBJ2-7; clone size: NA; CDR3 DNA: TGTGCCAGCTCACCAAGTCAGGGGGCTCAAGGCTACGAGCAGTACTTC; CDR3 protein: CASSPSQGAQGYEQYF
D gene: NA; V gene: TRBV27; J gene: TRBJ2-7; clone size: NA; CDR3 DNA: TGTGCCAGCAGTTCGCCGGAGGACGAGCAGTACTTC; CDR3 protein: CASSSPEDEQYF